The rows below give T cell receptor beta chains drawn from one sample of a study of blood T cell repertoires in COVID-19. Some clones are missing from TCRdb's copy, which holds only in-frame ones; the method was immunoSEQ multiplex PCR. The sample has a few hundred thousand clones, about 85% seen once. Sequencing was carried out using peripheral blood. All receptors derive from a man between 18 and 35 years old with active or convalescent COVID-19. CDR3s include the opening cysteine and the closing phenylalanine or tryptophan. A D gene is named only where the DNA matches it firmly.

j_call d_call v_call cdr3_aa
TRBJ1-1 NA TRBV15 CATSRDRMGWVNTEAFF
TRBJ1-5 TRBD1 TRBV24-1 CATSDRTGEGFQPQHF
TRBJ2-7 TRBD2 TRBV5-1 CASSLSSGSGSGQYF
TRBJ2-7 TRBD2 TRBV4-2 CASSQEQTGLDGSYEQYF
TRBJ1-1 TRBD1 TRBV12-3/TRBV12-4 CASSRDSEAFF
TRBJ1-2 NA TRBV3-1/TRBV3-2 CASSQRQSAIGYGYTF
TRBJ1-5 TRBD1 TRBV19 CASAPYGTDDISNQPQHF
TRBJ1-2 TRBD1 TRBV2 CASIGTGQRYTF
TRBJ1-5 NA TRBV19 CASSIGTRGNQPQHF
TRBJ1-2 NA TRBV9 CASSPRGGDLSYGYTF
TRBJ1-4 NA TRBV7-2 CASSLLLGGNEKLFF
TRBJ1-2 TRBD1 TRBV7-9 CASSSLGQGNYGYTF
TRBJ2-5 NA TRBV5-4 CASSSPYSGGPETQYF
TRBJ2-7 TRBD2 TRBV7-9 CASSKMLALAGGRYEQYF
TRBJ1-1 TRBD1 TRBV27 CASSLIPGQGPGTEAFF
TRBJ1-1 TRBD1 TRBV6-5 CASSTGTGLDFF
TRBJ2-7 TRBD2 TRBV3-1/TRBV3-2 CASSPYLPGLASPEQYF
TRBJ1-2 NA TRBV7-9 CASSFDDWRYTF
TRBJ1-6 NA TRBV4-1 CASSQDRPRGFSSPLHF
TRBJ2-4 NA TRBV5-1 CASSTGTSGVYIQYF
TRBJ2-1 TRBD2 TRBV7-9 CASSLAVAGGGDEQFF
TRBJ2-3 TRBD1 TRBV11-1 CASSARQGLDTQYF